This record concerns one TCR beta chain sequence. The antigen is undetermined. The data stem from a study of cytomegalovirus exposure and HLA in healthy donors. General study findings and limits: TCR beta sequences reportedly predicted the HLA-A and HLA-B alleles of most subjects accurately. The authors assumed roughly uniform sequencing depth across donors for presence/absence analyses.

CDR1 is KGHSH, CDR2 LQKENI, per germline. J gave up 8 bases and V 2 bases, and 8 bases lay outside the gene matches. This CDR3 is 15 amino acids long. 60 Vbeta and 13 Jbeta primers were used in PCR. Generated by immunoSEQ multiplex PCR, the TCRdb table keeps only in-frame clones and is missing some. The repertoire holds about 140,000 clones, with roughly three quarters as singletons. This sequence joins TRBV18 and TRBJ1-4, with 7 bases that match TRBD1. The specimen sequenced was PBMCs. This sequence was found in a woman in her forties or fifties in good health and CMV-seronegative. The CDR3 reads CASSPSGQIDEKLFF. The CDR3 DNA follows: TGTGCCAGCTCACCATCGGGACAGATTGACGAAAAACTGTTTTTT.